The following is a T cell receptor beta chain sequence with its context. Its antigen remains undetermined. No much larger clone exists at a distance of one base, and base qualities are not known. The data derive from a study of blood T cell repertoires in COVID-19 (TCRdb year 2020). In terms of the full investigation: Samples from collaborators originated in the United States, Italy and Spain and spanned both the acute and convalescent phases of COVID-19. HLA class I and class II types, where available, came from metadata supplied by the sample provider rather than from assay-based typing. The dataset comprised deeply sampled blood TCRbeta repertoires from subjects exposed to, actively infected with, or recovered from COVID-19. The material from the prospective study consisted of cDNA or gDNA derived from T cells, B-cell-depleted T cells, or PBMCs. Samples were obtained from the ongoing ImmuneRACE study (first 160 participants) and from approximately 1,200 subjects provided by 6 global collaborators. Sample metadata almost always included a de-identified subject ID, COVID-19 status, age in years and sex. The repertoires were made available in a free public database intended to serve as a resource for research on the immune response to SARS-CoV-2. Results and caveats for the whole study, not just this receptor: How much clinical and demographic metadata was included differed by source and by participant, and the metadata was provided uncurated.

Collaborating institutions collected whole blood in K2EDTA tubes following their own protocols. Collaborator samples were shipped for TCRbeta analysis as frozen whole blood, isolated PBMCs, or DNA extracted from either sample type. TCRbeta CDR3 regions were amplified from genomic DNA by means of the immunoSEQ Assay, a bias-controlled multiplex PCR. Concerning the study's data processing: Nucleated cell counts per sample were estimated from amplification of reference gene primers within the assay. Sequence reads were collapsed and filtered to measure the absolute abundance of every unique TCRbeta CDR3 rearrangement. Productive Simpson clonality was computed per sample as the square root of Simpson's diversity index over productive rearrangements. The clones in this table, taken by TCRdb from immuneACCESS, are in-frame only. Not every clone is retained; where verified, under half of the shortfall comes from an unresolved V gene, and the cause of the rest is unknown. For V, J and clone size, that table is used; D and trimming come from the DNA. A total of more than 150,000 clones appear in this sample, around 80% of them only once. The top ten constitute approximately 15% of the sample.

Material: peripheral blood. The TCR comes from a young man with active or convalescent COVID-19.

For the CDR3, the sequence is CASSLGRYYGYTF. The sequenced DNA: TGTGCCAGCAGTTTGGGCAGGTACTATGGCTACACCTTC. The chain couples TRBV12-3 or TRBV12-4 to TRBJ1-2, with no reliable assignment of the D segment. The CDR3 holds 13 amino acids from the cysteine to the phenylalanine. Here the CDR3 DNA is all that survives: 39 bases in frame from base 1. Cut back by 3 bases and 3 bases, the V and J ends lie 8 bases apart.